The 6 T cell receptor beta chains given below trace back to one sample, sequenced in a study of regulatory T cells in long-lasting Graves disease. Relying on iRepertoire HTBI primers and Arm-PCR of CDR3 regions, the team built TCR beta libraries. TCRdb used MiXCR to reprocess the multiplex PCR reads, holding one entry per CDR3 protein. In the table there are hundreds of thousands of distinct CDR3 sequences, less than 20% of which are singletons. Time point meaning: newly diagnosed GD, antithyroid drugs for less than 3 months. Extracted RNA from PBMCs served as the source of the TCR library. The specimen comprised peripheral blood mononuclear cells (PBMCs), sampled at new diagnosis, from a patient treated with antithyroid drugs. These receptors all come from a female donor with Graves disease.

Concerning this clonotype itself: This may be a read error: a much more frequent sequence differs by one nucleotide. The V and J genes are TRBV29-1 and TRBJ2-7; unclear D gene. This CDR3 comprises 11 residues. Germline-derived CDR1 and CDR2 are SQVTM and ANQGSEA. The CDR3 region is CSVEKAYERYF. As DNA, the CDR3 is TGCAGCGTTGAAAAGGCGTACGAGCGGTACTTC.

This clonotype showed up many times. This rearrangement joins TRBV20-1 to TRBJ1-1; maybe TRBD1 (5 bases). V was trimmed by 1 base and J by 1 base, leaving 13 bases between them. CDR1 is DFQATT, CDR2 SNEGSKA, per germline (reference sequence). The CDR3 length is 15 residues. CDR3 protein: CSARAGWGPNTEAFF. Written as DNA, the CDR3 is TGCAGTGCTAGAGCGGGGTGGGGACCGAACACTGAAGCTTTCTTT.

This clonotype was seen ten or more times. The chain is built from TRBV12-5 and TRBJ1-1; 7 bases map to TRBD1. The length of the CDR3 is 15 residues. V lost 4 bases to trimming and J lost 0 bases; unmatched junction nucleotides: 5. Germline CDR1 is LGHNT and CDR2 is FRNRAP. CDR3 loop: CASGSDRRLNTEAFF. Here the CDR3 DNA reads TGTGCTAGTGGTTCGGACAGGCGATTGAACACTGAAGCTTTCTTT. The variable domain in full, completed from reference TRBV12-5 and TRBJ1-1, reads DARVTQTPRHKVTEMGQEVTMRCQPILGHNTVFWYRQTMMQGLELLAYFRNRAPLDDSGMPKDRFSAEMPDATLATLKIQPSEPRDSAVYFCASGSDRRLNTEAFFGQGTRLTVV.

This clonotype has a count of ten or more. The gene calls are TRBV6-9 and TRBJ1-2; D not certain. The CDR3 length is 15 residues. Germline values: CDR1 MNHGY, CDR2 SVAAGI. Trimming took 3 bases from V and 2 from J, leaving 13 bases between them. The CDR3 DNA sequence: TGTGCCAGCAGTTACGCCCCGGCTGAGAACTATGGCTACACCTTC. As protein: CASSYAPAENYGYTF.

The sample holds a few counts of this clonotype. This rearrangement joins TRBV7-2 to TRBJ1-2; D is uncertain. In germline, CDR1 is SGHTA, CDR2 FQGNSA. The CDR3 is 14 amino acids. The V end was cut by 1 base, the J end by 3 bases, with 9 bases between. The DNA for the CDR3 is TGTGCCAGCAGCTTAGAGGTCGGCTACTATGGCTACACCTTC. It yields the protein CASSLEVGYYGYTF.

The CDR3 spells CASSYYQTPTGTAGNTIYF. CDR3 DNA: TGTGCCAGCAGTTACTATCAAACGCCCACCGGGACAGCTGGAAACACCATATATTTT. This sequence joins TRBV6-9 and TRBJ1-3; 7 bases agree with TRBD1. There are 19 residues in the CDR3. Germline-derived CDR1 and CDR2 are MNHGY and SVAAGI. After removal of 3 bases from V and 2 bases from J, the junction contained 16 bases not matched to a gene.